This T cell receptor (beta chain) was obtained from a study of T cells in Graves' hyperthyroidism and ophthalmopathy. RNA transcripts provided the source from which TCR beta CDR3 regions were amplified. TCR CDR3 underwent first-round RT-PCR with the HTBI primer set. TCRdb analysed the multiplex PCR reads with MiXCR anew, one entry per CDR3 protein. The table includes about 620,000 distinct CDR3 sequences, about a sixth detected once. The CDR3 is 13 residues long. CDR1 MNHNS and CDR2 SASEGT come from the germline V gene. V lost 2 bases and J 5 bases, leaving 9 bases between the germline ends. The chain links TRBV6-1 to TRBJ2-5, with a possible D match to TRBD1 (6 bases). The sample consisted of blood. The receptor was isolated from a woman in her 30s with Graves' hyperthyroidism. The CDR3 region has the DNA TGTGCCAGCAGTGAAATTGGACAGGAGACCCAGTACTTC. Its translation: CASSEIGQETQYF.